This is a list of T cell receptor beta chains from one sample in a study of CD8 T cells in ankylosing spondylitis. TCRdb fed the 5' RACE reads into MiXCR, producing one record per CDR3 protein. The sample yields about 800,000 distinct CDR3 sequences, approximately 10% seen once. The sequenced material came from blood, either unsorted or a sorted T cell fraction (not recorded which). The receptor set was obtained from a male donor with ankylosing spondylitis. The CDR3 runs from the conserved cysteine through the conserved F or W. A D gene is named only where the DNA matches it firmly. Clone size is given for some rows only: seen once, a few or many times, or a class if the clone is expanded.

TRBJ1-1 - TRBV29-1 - CSIVAGGTEAFF TGCAGCATTGTGGCGGGGGGGACTGAAGCTTTCTTT
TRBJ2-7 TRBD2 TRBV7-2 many CASSLRSGGTTYEQYF TGTGCCAGCAGCCTCCGGTCGGGGGGAACAACCTACGAGCAGTACTTC
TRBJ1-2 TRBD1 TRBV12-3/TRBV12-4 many CASSRTGAGYTF TGTGCCAGCAGTCGGACAGGGGCCGGCTACACCTTC
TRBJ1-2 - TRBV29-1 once CSAQGFDGYTF TGCAGCGCCCAGGGTTTCGATGGCTACACCTTC
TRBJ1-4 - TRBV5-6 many CASSQPMDEKLFF TGTGCCAGCAGCCAGCCCATGGATGAAAAACTGTTTTTT
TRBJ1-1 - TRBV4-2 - CASSRETGSWDTEAFF TGTGCCAGCAGCCGAGAAACCGGGTCCTGGGATACTGAAGCTTTCTTT
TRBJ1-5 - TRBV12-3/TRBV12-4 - CASSFAGQPQHF TGTGCCAGCAGTTTTGCGGGTCAGCCCCAGCATTTT
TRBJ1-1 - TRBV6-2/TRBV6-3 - CASSYGVFSGTEAFF TGTGCCAGCAGTTACGGGGTCTTCTCGGGCACTGAAGCTTTCTTT
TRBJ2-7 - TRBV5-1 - CASSSAEQGRQYF TGCGCCAGCAGCTCCGCCGAACAGGGAAGACAGTACTTC
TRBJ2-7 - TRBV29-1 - CSVVAIIPYEQYF TGCAGCGTTGTGGCTATAATCCCCTACGAGCAGTACTTC
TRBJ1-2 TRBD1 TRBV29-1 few CSVDGAGTGRTYGYTF TGCAGCGTTGATGGGGCCGGGACAGGAAGGACCTATGGCTACACCTTC
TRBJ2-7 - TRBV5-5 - CAIGPRLRGEQYF TGTGCCATCGGCCCCAGGCTACGCGGCGAGCAGTACTTC
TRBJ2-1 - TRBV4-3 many CASSQRLGSYNEQFF TGCGCCAGCAGCCAGAGACTGGGATCCTACAATGAGCAGTTCTTC
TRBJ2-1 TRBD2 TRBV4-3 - CASSHLAGRYNEQFF TGCGCCAGCAGCCACTTAGCGGGGCGCTACAATGAGCAGTTCTTC
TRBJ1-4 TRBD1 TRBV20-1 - CSAYRGGVPDKLFF TGCAGTGCATACAGGGGAGGGGTCCCCGACAAACTGTTTTTT
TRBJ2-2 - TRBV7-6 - CASSLRGSGELFF TGTGCCAGCAGCTTAAGGGGGTCCGGGGAGCTGTTTTTT
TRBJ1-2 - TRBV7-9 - CASSLRTGAPNYGYTF TGTGCCAGCAGTCTCCGAACTGGGGCGCCTAACTATGGCTACACCTTC
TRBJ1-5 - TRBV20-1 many CSARASGNQPQHF TGCAGTGCTAGAGCTTCAGGCAATCAGCCCCAGCATTTT
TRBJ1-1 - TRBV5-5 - CASSSVGWGIGTAFF TGTGCCAGCAGCTCGGTCGGCTGGGGGATCGGGACGGCTTTCTTT
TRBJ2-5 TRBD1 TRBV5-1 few CASRWTGLKETQYF TGCGCCAGCAGATGGACAGGGCTAAAAGAGACCCAGTACTTC
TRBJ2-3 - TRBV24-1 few CATSDYRGTGTDTQYF TGTGCCACCAGTGATTATCGCGGGACCGGCACAGATACGCAGTATTTT
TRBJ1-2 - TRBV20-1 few CSAREVRTNGYTF TGCAGTGCTAGAGAAGTCAGGACCAATGGCTACACCTTC
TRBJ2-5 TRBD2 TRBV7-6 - CASSSRRSGGETQYF TGTGCCAGCAGCTCCCGCCGAAGCGGGGGGGAGACCCAGTACTTC
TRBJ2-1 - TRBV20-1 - CSASGPSYNEQFF TGCAGTGCTAGTGGACCGAGTTACAATGAGCAGTTCTTC
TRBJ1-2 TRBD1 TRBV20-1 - CSAAGQPNYGYTF TGCAGTGCTGCGGGACAGCCTAACTATGGCTACACCTTC
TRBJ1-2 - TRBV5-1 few CASSSGGSYGYTF TGCGCCAGCAGCTCGGGGGGCAGCTATGGCTACACCTTC
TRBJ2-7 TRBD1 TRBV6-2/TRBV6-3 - CASSTQGARCEQYF TGTGCCAGCAGCACACAGGGGGCTCGGTGCGAGCAGTACTTC
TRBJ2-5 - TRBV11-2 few CASNLRPSLTETQYF TGTGCCAGCAACCTCCGCCCTAGCCTTACGGAGACCCAGTACTTC
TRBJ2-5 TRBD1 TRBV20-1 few CSARRDRANQETQYF TGCAGTGCTCGTCGGGACAGGGCTAACCAAGAGACCCAGTACTTC
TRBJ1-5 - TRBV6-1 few CASSDRPGGNQPQHF TGTGCCAGCAGTGATCGGCCTGGGGGCAATCAGCCCCAGCATTTT
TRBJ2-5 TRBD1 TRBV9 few CASSVGGTVKTQYF TGTGCCAGCAGCGTAGGTGGGACAGTAAAGACCCAGTACTTC
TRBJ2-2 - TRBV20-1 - CSASLDLNTGELFF TGCAGTGCTAGCCTGGACTTGAACACCGGGGAGCTGTTTTTT
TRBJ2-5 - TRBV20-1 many CSARDLGRDLETQYF TGCAGTGCTAGAGATCTCGGGAGAGACCTAGAGACCCAGTACTTC
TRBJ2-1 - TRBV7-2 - CASSSAGYNEQFF TGTGCCAGCAGCTCCGCCGGCTACAATGAGCAGTTCTTC
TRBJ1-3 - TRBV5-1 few CASSLEAASGNTIYF TGCGCCAGCAGCTTGGAGGCAGCCTCTGGAAACACCATATATTTT
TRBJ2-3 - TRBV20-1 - CSALFTDTQYF TGCAGTGCTTTATTCACAGATACGCAGTATTTT
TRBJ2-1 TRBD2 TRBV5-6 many CASSRGLAGDMDEQFF TGTGCCAGCAGCCGCGGACTAGCGGGAGATATGGATGAGCAGTTCTTC
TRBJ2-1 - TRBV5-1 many CASSLSGLGEQFF TGCGCCAGCAGCTTGAGCGGTCTTGGTGAGCAGTTCTTC
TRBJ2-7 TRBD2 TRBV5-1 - CASSLNGWLAGDGYF TGCGCCAGCAGCTTGAATGGCTGGCTAGCGGGAGATGGGTACTTC
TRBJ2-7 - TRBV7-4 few CASSCNRDHEQYF TGTGCCAGCAGCTGTAACAGGGACCACGAGCAGTACTTC
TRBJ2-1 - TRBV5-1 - CASSLAVGAGYNEQFF TGCGCCAGCAGCTTGGCCGTGGGGGCCGGTTACAATGAGCAGTTCTTC
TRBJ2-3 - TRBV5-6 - CASSPDFGARGDTQYF TGTGCCAGCAGCCCGGACTTCGGGGCCCGGGGAGATACGCAGTATTTT
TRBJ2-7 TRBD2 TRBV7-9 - CASSSNYRGGEQYF TGTGCCAGCAGCTCCAACTACCGGGGGGGCGAGCAGTACTTC
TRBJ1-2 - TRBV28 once CASSFAGKGYTF TGTGCCAGCAGTTTTGCAGGGAAAGGCTACACCTTC
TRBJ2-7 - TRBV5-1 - CASSTYLSSYEQYF TGCGCCAGCAGCACTTACCTGAGCTCCTACGAGCAGTACTTC
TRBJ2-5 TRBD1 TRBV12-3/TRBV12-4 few CASSPHRGQETQYF TGTGCCAGCAGTCCTCACAGGGGCCAAGAGACCCAGTACTTC
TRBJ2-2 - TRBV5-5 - CASSLGGLGELFF TGTGCCAGCAGCTTGGGAGGGCTCGGGGAGCTGTTTTTT
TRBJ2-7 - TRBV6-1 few CASALVQRTYEQYF TGTGCCAGCGCCCTAGTACAGAGGACCTACGAGCAGTACTTC
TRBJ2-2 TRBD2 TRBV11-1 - CASSLGRLAGGWNTGELFF TGTGCCAGCAGCTTAGGCCGACTAGCGGGAGGATGGAACACCGGGGAGCTGTTTTTT
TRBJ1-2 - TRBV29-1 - CSGEGTPGKGYTF TGCAGCGGCGAGGGGACCCCTGGGAAAGGCTACACCTTC